What follows describes a single TCR beta chain. Its antigen is unknown. This specimen comes from a study of CD4+ T cells in melanoma. Study-wide points: Reportedly, melanoma neoantigen-specific CD4+ T cells showed varied differentiation states. CD8+ T cell, macrophage and B cell function reportedly correlated with neoantigen-specific CD4+ T cells.

Deletions cut 2 bases from V and 4 bases from J, with 6 bases between. The CDR3 runs 12 residues. Germline values: CDR1 GTSNPN, CDR2 SVGIG (reference sequence). Produced via immunoSEQ multiplex PCR; TCRdb's table is partial and in-frame only. The table records more than 110,000 clones, around 90% of them present only once. This sequence was found in a human donor with melanoma. The rearrangement uses TRBV30 and TRBJ2-1; D is possibly TRBD1 (5 bases). This chain's CDR3 is CAWSRQYNEQFF. CDR3 nucleotide sequence: TGTGCCTGGAGTAGACAGTACAATGAGCAGTTCTTC.